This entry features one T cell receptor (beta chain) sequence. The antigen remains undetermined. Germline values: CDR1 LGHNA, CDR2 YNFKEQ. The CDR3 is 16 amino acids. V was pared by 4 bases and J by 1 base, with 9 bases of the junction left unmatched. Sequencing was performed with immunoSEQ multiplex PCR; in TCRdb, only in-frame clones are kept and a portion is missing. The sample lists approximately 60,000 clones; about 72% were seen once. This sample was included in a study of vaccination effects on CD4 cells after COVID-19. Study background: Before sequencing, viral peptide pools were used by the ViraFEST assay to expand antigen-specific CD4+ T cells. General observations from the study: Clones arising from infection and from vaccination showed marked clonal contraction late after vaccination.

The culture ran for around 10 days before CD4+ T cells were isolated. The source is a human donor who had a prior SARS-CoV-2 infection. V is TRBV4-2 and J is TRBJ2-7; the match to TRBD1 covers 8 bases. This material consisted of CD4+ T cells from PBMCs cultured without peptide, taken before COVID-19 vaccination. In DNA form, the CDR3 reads TGTGCCAGCAGCCTTGTCTCCGGGACAGGTTCCTACGAGCAGTACTTC. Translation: CASSLVSGTGSYEQYF.